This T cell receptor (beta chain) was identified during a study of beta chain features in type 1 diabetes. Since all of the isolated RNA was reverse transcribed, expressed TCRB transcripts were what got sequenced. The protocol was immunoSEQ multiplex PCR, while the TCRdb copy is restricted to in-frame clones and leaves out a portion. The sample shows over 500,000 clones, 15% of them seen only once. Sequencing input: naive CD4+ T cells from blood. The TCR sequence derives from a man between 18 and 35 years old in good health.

The CDR3, as DNA: TGTGCCAGCAGCCTCAGAGGTGCGGACGAGCAGTACTTC. This translates into CASSLRGADEQYF. The chain combines TRBV14 with TRBJ2-7; D ambiguous. Trimming left V 4 bases short and J 5 bases short, with 12 bases between. The germline gives CDR1 SGHDN, CDR2 FVKESK. This CDR3 contains 13 residues.